Listed below are T cell receptor beta chains from one sample, sequenced in a study of technical replicates of blood from a handful of donors. Assay used: immunoSEQ multiplex PCR; TCRdb lists only in-frame clones, some missing. The sample shows about 98,000 clones, around 95% of them seen only once. What was sequenced was T cells isolated from PBMCs. These receptors all stem from a human donor in good health. Each CDR3 is given with its conserved first and last residue. The D gene is left open where the match is weak. Only part of the rows carry a size: once, few, many, or a class if the clone is expanded.

D: TRBD1; J: TRBJ1-2; V: TRBV16; size: .; DNA: TGTGCCAGCAGCCAAGCTGTAAGTAAGAGGGGGCGCCGGCATGGCTACACCTTC; CDR3: CASSQAVSKRGRRHGYTF
D: TRBD2; J: TRBJ2-7; V: TRBV28; size: .; DNA: TGTGCCAGCAGGGGCTTATACAGCGGGAGTTACGAGCAGTACTTC; CDR3: CASRGLYSGSYEQYF
D: .; J: TRBJ2-7; V: TRBV6-1; size: .; DNA: TGTGCCAGCAGTGAAATAAGGCTAGCGTCGACCTACGAGCAGTACTTC; CDR3: CASSEIRLASTYEQYF
D: TRBD2; J: TRBJ2-1; V: TRBV10-1; size: .; DNA: TGCGCCAGCAGTGACTCTAGCGGGAGCCCGAAAGAGCAGTTCTTC; CDR3: CASSDSSGSPKEQFF
D: TRBD2; J: TRBJ2-2; V: TRBV18; size: .; DNA: TGTGCCAGTTCCCCTTTAGCGGGAAACACCGGGGAGCTGTTTTTT; CDR3: CASSPLAGNTGELFF
D: .; J: TRBJ1-2; V: TRBV7-9; size: .; DNA: TGTGCCAGCAGCTTAGGGCAGAACTATGGCTACACCTTC; CDR3: CASSLGQNYGYTF
D: TRBD1; J: TRBJ1-2; V: TRBV27; size: .; DNA: TGTGCCAGCAGTTTAACCATCGGACAGGGCTCCCCTTATGGCTACACCTTC; CDR3: CASSLTIGQGSPYGYTF
D: TRBD1; J: TRBJ1-1; V: TRBV19; size: .; DNA: TGTGCCAGTGGACCGGGACAGAGACCTTGGAACACTGAAGCTTTCTTT; CDR3: CASGPGQRPWNTEAFF
D: TRBD1; J: TRBJ2-1; V: TRBV2; size: .; DNA: TGTGCCAGCAGTGGAAGGACAGGGTTGGGCAATGAGCAGTTCTTC; CDR3: CASSGRTGLGNEQFF
D: .; J: TRBJ1-2; V: TRBV15; size: .; DNA: TGTGCCACCAGCAGGGTATATGATACGTTCGGCTATGGCTACACCTTC; CDR3: CATSRVYDTFGYGYTF
D: TRBD1; J: TRBJ1-2; V: TRBV11-2; size: .; DNA: TGTGCCAGCAGCTTAGGACAGGGGGCAATCTATGGCTACACCTTC; CDR3: CASSLGQGAIYGYTF
D: TRBD2; J: TRBJ2-7; V: TRBV6-1; size: .; DNA: TGTGCCAGCAGTGAAGGATGGATAGCGGGACCCTACGAGCAGTACTTC; CDR3: CASSEGWIAGPYEQYF
D: .; J: TRBJ1-2; V: TRBV2; size: .; DNA: TGTGCCAGCAGTGGGCGGATTTTGCTCTATGGCTACACCTTC; CDR3: CASSGRILLYGYTF
D: TRBD2; J: TRBJ2-7; V: TRBV5-4; size: .; DNA: TGTGCCAGCAGATCCTCCGGGGAGGGGCACCGGTCCTACGAGCAGTACTTC; CDR3: CASRSSGEGHRSYEQYF
D: .; J: TRBJ1-3; V: TRBV7-9; size: .; DNA: TGTGCCAGCAGCACAGGAAACACCATATATTTT; CDR3: CASSTGNTIYF
D: .; J: TRBJ2-1; V: TRBV30; size: once; DNA: TGTGCCTGGAGTGTACGGTACCATGAGCAGTTCTTC; CDR3: CAWSVRYHEQFF
D: TRBD2; J: TRBJ2-3; V: TRBV5-1; size: .; DNA: TGCGCCAGCAGATGGCGGGAGGGCCCGACAGATACGCAGTATTTT; CDR3: CASRWREGPTDTQYF
D: TRBD1; J: TRBJ1-1; V: TRBV29-1; size: few; DNA: TGCAGCGCCGCAAGGGGGCCGAACACTGAAGCTTTCTTT; CDR3: CSAARGPNTEAFF
D: TRBD1; J: TRBJ2-7; V: TRBV5-1; size: .; DNA: TGCGCCAGCAGCTTGGGGGGCAGGGGGAACGACGAGCAGTACTTC; CDR3: CASSLGGRGNDEQYF
D: TRBD1; J: TRBJ2-2; V: TRBV28; size: .; DNA: TGTGCCAGCAGTTTAACGAATTGGGACAGGGTGGCCGGGGAGCTGTTTTTT; CDR3: CASSLTNWDRVAGELFF
D: TRBD2; J: TRBJ2-1; V: TRBV14; size: .; DNA: TGTGCCAGCAGCTCCATTAGCGGGAGTCGTCAATACAATGAGCAGTTCTTC; CDR3: CASSSISGSRQYNEQFF
D: TRBD1; J: TRBJ1-1; V: TRBV19; size: .; DNA: TGTGCCAGTAGCCGGGACAGGGGAACTGAAGCTTTCTTT; CDR3: CASSRDRGTEAFF
D: TRBD1; J: TRBJ1-5; V: TRBV5-1; size: .; DNA: TGCGCCAGCAGTCTCGACAGGGAGAATCAGCCCCAGCATTTT; CDR3: CASSLDRENQPQHF
D: .; J: TRBJ1-5; V: TRBV13; size: .; DNA: TGTGCCAGCAGCCTCAGAGGGCCCGGTAGCAATCAGCCCCAGCATTTT; CDR3: CASSLRGPGSNQPQHF
D: .; J: TRBJ2-1; V: TRBV7-2; size: .; DNA: TGTGCCAGCAGCCCTACGACTAGTTCTTGGCTGGGCGATGAGCAGTTCTTC; CDR3: CASSPTTSSWLGDEQFF
D: .; J: TRBJ2-2; V: TRBV4-2; size: .; DNA: TGTGCCAGCAGCCAAGGAGGGGGCGGGGAGCTGTTTTTT; CDR3: CASSQGGGGELFF
D: TRBD1; J: TRBJ2-2; V: TRBV29-1; size: .; DNA: TGCAGCGTTGAGCCACAGGGGGGCACCGGGGAGCTGTTTTTT; CDR3: CSVEPQGGTGELFF
D: TRBD2; J: TRBJ2-7; V: TRBV11-2; size: once; DNA: TGTGCCAGCAGCTTAGGGACTAGCGGGGGGAACGAGCAGTATTTC; CDR3: CASSLGTSGGNEQYF
D: TRBD1; J: TRBJ1-5; V: TRBV7-2; size: .; DNA: TGTGCCAGCAGCCCTAGGGACAGGGGGCGGGGGGTGGATCAGCCCCAGCATTTT; CDR3: CASSPRDRGRGVDQPQHF
D: .; J: TRBJ2-1; V: TRBV7-9; size: .; DNA: TGTGCCAGCAGCTTAGTGAGCTCTAATGAGCAGTTCTTC; CDR3: CASSLVSSNEQFF
D: .; J: TRBJ2-3; V: TRBV6-4; size: .; DNA: TGTGCCAGCAGTGACGAAACCGGGACAAGGCAGTATTTT; CDR3: CASSDETGTRQYF
D: .; J: TRBJ2-3; V: TRBV19; size: .; DNA: TGTGCCAGTAGTAACCGACTGGGTGATACGCAGTATTTT; CDR3: CASSNRLGDTQYF
D: .; J: TRBJ2-7; V: TRBV14; size: .; DNA: TGTGCCAGCAGCCCCAACGAGAGGAGGCAGTACTTC; CDR3: CASSPNERRQYF
D: TRBD2; J: TRBJ2-3; V: TRBV10-3; size: .; DNA: TGTGCCATCAGTGACCTCGGGGGGGCTAGCACAGATACGCAGTATTTT; CDR3: CAISDLGGASTDTQYF
D: TRBD1; J: TRBJ1-2; V: TRBV7-2; size: .; DNA: TGTGCCAGCAGCCGGGCTAAGGGTACAGGGGGCGCTTTCTATGGCTACACCTTC; CDR3: CASSRAKGTGGAFYGYTF
D: TRBD1; J: TRBJ1-1; V: TRBV5-5; size: once; DNA: TGTGCCAGCAGCTTACAGGGGGCCGCGAACACTGAAGCTTTCTTT; CDR3: CASSLQGAANTEAFF
D: TRBD2; J: TRBJ2-7; V: TRBV5-1; size: .; DNA: TGCGCCAGCAGCTCAGGCGAGTCGGGAGGCGAGCAGTACTTC; CDR3: CASSSGESGGEQYF
D: TRBD1; J: TRBJ2-7; V: TRBV29-1; size: .; DNA: TGCAGCGTTGATAGTGGACAGGGCGACGAGCAGTACTTC; CDR3: CSVDSGQGDEQYF
D: .; J: TRBJ2-4; V: TRBV11-3; size: .; DNA: TGTGCCAGCAGCTTAGGACTTATAAACATTCAGTACTTC; CDR3: CASSLGLINIQYF
D: .; J: TRBJ2-1; V: TRBV20-1; size: once; DNA: TGCAGTGCTATTAGCTGGAATGAGCAGTTCTTC; CDR3: CSAISWNEQFF
D: .; J: TRBJ1-2; V: TRBV2; size: .; DNA: TGTGCCAGCAGTGGTCTAAATGAGTATGGCTACACCTTC; CDR3: CASSGLNEYGYTF
D: .; J: TRBJ2-7; V: TRBV6-5; size: .; DNA: TGTGCCAGCAGTTACCGGGACAAGTTAACCTACGAGCAGTACTTC; CDR3: CASSYRDKLTYEQYF
D: .; J: TRBJ2-5; V: TRBV7-9; size: .; DNA: TGTGCCAGCAGCGCGCAACCGCGAAGGGGCTGGGAGACCCAGTACTTC; CDR3: CASSAQPRRGWETQYF
D: .; J: TRBJ2-7; V: TRBV2; size: .; DNA: TGTGCCAGCAGTGTGGGGTCAGGGGTCCAGTACGAGCAGTACTTC; CDR3: CASSVGSGVQYEQYF
D: .; J: TRBJ1-2; V: TRBV18; size: .; DNA: TGTGCCAGCTCACCGACCACGACAGTTAACTATGGCTACACCTTC; CDR3: CASSPTTTVNYGYTF
D: .; J: TRBJ1-5; V: TRBV18; size: .; DNA: TGTGCCAGCTCACTAAACGGGAGAGTGGCGCGGAATCAGCCCCAGCATTTT; CDR3: CASSLNGRVARNQPQHF
D: .; J: TRBJ1-2; V: TRBV30; size: .; DNA: TGTGCCTGGAGTGGGGCGACAGGTAGTTTTGGCTACACCTTC; CDR3: CAWSGATGSFGYTF
D: TRBD1; J: TRBJ1-1; V: TRBV2; size: .; DNA: TGTGCCAGCAGTGATGGGGGGACAGGGGCCTTCATTACTACCGAGAACACTGAAGCTTTCTTT; CDR3: CASSDGGTGAFITTENTEAFF
D: .; J: TRBJ2-2; V: TRBV5-1; size: .; DNA: TGCGCCAGCAGCTTGGGGGCGAAGGGGACCGGGGAGCTGTTTTTT; CDR3: CASSLGAKGTGELFF
D: TRBD2; J: TRBJ2-3; V: TRBV6-5; size: once; DNA: TGTGCCAGCAGTTACCGCAGCGGGAAGAGAGATACGCAGTATTTT; CDR3: CASSYRSGKRDTQYF
D: .; J: TRBJ1-5; V: TRBV18; size: .; DNA: TGTGCCAGCTCACCTAATTCAGAAAAAGAGGCCCAGCATTTT; CDR3: CASSPNSEKEAQHF
D: .; J: TRBJ2-2; V: TRBV5-5; size: .; DNA: TGTGCCAGCAGCTTGAGTGCGTTTGACATCGGGGAGCTGTTTTTT; CDR3: CASSLSAFDIGELFF
D: .; J: TRBJ1-5; V: TRBV28; size: .; DNA: TGTGCCAGCAGCTCTGGCGGGGAATTCTATAGCAATCAGCCCCAGCATTTT; CDR3: CASSSGGEFYSNQPQHF
D: .; J: TRBJ2-1; V: TRBV28; size: .; DNA: TGTGCCAGCACCCTAGGGAGTGAGCAGTTCTTC; CDR3: CASTLGSEQFF
D: TRBD1; J: TRBJ2-5; V: TRBV30; size: .; DNA: TGTGCCTGGACCCGGACAGGGATTGTGGAGACCCAGTACTTC; CDR3: CAWTRTGIVETQYF